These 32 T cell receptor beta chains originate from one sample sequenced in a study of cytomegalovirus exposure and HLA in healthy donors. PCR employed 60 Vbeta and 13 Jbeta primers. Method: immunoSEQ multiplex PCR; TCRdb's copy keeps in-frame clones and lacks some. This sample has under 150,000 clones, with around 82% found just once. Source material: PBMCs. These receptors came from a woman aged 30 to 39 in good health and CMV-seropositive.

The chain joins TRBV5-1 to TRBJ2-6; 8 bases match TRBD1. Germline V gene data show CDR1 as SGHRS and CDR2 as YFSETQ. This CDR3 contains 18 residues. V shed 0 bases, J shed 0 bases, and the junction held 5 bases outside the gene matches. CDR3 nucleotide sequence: TGCGCCAGCAGCTTGGGAGGGACAGGTCGCTCTGGGGCCAACGTCCTGACTTTC. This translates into CASSLGGTGRSGANVLTF.

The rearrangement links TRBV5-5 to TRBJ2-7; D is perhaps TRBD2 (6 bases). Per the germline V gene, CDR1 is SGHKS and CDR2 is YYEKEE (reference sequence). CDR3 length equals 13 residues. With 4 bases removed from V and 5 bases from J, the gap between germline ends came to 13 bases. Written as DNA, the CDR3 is TGTGCCAGCAGCATCGGGAGCGAGGACGAGCAGTACTTC. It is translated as CASSIGSEDEQYF.

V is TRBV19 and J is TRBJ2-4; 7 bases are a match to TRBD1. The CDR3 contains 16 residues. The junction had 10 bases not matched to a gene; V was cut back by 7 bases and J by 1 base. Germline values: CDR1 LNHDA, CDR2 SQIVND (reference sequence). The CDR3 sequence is CASTGLTGVAKNIQYF. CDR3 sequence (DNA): TGTGCCAGTACCGGACTCACAGGGGTTGCCAAAAACATTCAGTACTTC.

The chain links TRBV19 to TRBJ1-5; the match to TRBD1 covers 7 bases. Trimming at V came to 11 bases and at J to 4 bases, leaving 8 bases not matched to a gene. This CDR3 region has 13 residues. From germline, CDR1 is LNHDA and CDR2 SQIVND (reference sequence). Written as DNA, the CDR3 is TGTGCCCTCGGCAGGGGGAATAATCAGCCCCAGCATTTT. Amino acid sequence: CALGRGNNQPQHF. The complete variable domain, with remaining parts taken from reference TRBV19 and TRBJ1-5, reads DGGITQSPKYLFRKEGQNVTLSCEQNLNHDAMYWYRQDPGQGLRLIYYSQIVNDFQKGDIAEGYSVSREKKESFPLTVTSAQKNPTAFYLCALGRGNNQPQHFGDGTRLSIL.

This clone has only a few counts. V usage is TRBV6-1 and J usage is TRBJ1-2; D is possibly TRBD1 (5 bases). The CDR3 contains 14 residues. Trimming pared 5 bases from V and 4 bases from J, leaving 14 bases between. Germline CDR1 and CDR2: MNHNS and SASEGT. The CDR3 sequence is CASSPEQAVYGYTF. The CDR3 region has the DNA TGTGCCAGCAGTCCGGAACAGGCGGTCTATGGCTACACCTTC.

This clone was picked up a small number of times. CDR3 in DNA: TGCGCCAGCAGCACCGGGACAGGGGGTTTCACCGGGGAGCTGTTTTTT. It translates to CASSTGTGGFTGELFF. The chain links TRBV5-1 to TRBJ2-2; 11 bases are a match to TRBD1. Looked up from germline, CDR1 is SGHRS and CDR2 is YFSETQ. The CDR3 consists of 16 residues. The V segment lost 4 bases and the J segment 4 bases; nucleotides outside the gene matches: 6.

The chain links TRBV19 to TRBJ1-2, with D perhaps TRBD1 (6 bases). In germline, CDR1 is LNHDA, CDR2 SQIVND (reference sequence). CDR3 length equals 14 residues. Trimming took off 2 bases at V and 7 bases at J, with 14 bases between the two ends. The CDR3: CASSIKIRGTGYTF. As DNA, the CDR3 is TGTGCCAGTAGTATAAAGATCAGGGGAACTGGCTACACCTTC.

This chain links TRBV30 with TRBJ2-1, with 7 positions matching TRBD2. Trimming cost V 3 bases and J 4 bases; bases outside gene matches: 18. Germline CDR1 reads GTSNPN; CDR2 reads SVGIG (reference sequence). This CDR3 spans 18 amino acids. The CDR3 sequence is CAWRIKGWRESSYNEQFF. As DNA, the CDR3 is TGTGCCTGGAGAATAAAGGGGTGGCGGGAGTCTTCTTACAATGAGCAGTTCTTC.

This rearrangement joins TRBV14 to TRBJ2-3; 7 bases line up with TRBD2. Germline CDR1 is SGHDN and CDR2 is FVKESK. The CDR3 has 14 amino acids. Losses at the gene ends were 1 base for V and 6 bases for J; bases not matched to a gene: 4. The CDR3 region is CASSQAEGGDTQYF. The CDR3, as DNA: TGTGCCAGCAGCCAAGCTGAGGGAGGGGATACGCAGTATTTT.

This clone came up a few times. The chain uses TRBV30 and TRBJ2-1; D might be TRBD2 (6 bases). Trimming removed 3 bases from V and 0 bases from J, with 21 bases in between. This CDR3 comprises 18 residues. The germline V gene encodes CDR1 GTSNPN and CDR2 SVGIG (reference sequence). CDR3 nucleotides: TGTGCCTGGAGCATCACCTCCCGGGGGAGGAGCTCCTACAATGAGCAGTTCTTC. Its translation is CAWSITSRGRSSYNEQFF.

CDR3 bases: TGTGCCTGGAGCGAACAAGCAGGGGGTAATGAAAAACTGTTTTTT. It encodes CAWSEQAGGNEKLFF. The chain has TRBV30 and TRBJ1-4; 7 bases match TRBD1. The CDR3 sequence is 15 residues long. V lost 3 bases to trimming and J lost 4 bases; unmatched junction nucleotides: 8. CDR1 is GTSNPN, CDR2 SVGIG, per germline (reference sequence). Based on the CDR3 plus reference TRBV30 and TRBJ1-4, the full variable domain is SQTIHQWPATLVQPVGSPLSLECTVEGTSNPNLYWYRQAAGRGLQLLFYSVGIGQISSEVPQNLSASRPQDRQFILSSKKLLLSDSGFYLCAWSEQAGGNEKLFFGSGTQLSVL.

The CDR3 coding sequence is TGTGCCAGCAGTTCAATTGGGACAGGGGGAGAGACCCAGTACTTC. Its translation is CASSSIGTGGETQYF. The rearrangement joins TRBV6-5 to TRBJ2-5, with 11 bases that match TRBD1. Germline CDR1 and CDR2: MNHEY and SVGAGI. This CDR3 region has 15 residues. Germline trimming cut 4 bases from V and 4 bases from J; bases unmatched to any gene: 5.

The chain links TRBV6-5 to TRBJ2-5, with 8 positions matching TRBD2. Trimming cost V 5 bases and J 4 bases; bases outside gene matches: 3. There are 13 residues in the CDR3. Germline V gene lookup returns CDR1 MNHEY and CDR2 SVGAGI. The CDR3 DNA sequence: TGTGCCAGCAGTGGACTAGCTCGAGAGACCCAGTACTTC. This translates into CASSGLARETQYF.

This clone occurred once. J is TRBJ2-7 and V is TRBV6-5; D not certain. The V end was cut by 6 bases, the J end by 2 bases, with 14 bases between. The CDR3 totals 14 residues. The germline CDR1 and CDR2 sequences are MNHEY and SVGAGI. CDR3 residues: CASRTTTPTYEQYF. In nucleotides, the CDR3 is TGTGCCAGCAGAACTACTACCCCGACCTACGAGCAGTACTTC.

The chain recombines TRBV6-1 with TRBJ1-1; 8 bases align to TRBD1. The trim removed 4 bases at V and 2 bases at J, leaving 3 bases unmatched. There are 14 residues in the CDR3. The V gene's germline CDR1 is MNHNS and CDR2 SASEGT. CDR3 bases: TGTGCCAGCAGTGCAGGGGGCCTTAACACTGAAGCTTTCTTT. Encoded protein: CASSAGGLNTEAFF.

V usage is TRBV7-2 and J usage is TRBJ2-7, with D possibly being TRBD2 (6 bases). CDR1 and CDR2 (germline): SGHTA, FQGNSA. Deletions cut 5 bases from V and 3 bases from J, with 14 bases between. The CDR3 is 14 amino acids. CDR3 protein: CASSPLGRDYEQYF. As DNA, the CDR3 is TGTGCCAGCAGCCCACTTGGGCGGGACTACGAGCAGTACTTC.

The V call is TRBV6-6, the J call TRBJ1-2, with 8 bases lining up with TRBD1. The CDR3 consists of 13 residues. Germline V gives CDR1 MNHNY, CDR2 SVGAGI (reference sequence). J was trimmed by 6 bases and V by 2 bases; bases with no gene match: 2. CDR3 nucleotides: TGTGCCAGCAGTTACGCACAGGGGGATGGCTACACCTTC. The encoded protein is CASSYAQGDGYTF.

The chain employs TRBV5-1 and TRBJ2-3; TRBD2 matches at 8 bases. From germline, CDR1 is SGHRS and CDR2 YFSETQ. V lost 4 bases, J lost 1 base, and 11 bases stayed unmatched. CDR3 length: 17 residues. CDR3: CASSRIRGLGGTDTQYF. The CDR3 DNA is TGCGCCAGCAGCAGGATAAGGGGACTAGGAGGCACAGATACGCAGTATTTT.

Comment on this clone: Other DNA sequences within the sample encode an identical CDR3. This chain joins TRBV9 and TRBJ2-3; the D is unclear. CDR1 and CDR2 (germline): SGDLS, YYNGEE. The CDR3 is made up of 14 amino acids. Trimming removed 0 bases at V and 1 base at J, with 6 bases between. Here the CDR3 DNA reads TGTGCCAGCAGCGTAGGTGGCCGCACAGATACGCAGTATTTT. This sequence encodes CASSVGGRTDTQYF.

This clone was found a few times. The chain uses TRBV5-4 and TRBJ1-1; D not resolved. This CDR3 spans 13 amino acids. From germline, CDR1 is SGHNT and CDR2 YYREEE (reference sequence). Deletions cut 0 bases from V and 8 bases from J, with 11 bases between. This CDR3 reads CASSLASDGEAFF. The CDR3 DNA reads TGTGCCAGCAGCTTGGCTAGTGACGGCGAAGCTTTCTTT.

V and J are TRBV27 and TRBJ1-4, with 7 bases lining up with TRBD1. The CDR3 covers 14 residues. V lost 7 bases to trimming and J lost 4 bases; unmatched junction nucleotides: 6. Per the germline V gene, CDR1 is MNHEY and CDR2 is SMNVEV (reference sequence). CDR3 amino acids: CASKRGQYNEKLFF. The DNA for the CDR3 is TGTGCCAGCAAAAGGGGACAGTATAATGAAAAACTGTTTTTT. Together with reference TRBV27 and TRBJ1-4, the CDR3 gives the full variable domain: EAQVTQNPRYLITVTGKKLTVTCSQNMNHEYMSWYRQDPGLGLRQIYYSMNVEVTDKGDVPEGYKVSRKEKRNFPLILESPSPNQTSLYFCASKRGQYNEKLFFGSGTQLSVL.

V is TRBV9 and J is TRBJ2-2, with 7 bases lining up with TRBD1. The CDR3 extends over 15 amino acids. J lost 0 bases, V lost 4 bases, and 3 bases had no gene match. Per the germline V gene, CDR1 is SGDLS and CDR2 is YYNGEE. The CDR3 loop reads CASSFGTANTGELFF. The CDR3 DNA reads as TGTGCCAGCAGCTTCGGGACAGCGAACACCGGGGAGCTGTTTTTT.

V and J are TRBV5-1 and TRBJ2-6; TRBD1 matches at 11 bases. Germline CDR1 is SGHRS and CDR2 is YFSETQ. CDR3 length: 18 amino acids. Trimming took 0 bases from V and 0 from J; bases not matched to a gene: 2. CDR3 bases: TGCGCCAGCAGCTTGGGCGGGACAGGGGGCTCTGGGGCCAACGTCCTGACTTTC. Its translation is CASSLGGTGGSGANVLTF.

In DNA form, the CDR3 reads TGTGCCAGCAGCTCCGCCAGGGTGGGGGAGGCTGGAAACACCATATATTTT. As protein: CASSSARVGEAGNTIYF. The rearrangement uses TRBV11-2 and TRBJ1-3; D may be TRBD1 (5 bases). V gave up 4 bases and J gave up 2 bases, with 18 bases separating them. Germline V gene lookup returns CDR1 SGHAT and CDR2 FQNNGV. The CDR3 has 17 residues.

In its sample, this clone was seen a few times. CDR3 nucleotide sequence: TGTGCCAGCAGCCAGGCCGGGACAGGGGCCTACAATGAGCAGTTCTTC. Residues: CASSQAGTGAYNEQFF. V and J are TRBV5-6 and TRBJ2-1; TRBD1 matches at 10 bases. V dropped 4 bases and J dropped 2; count of bases not matched to a gene: 6. Germline V gene sequence: CDR1 SGHDT, CDR2 YYEEEE. The CDR3 runs to 16 residues.

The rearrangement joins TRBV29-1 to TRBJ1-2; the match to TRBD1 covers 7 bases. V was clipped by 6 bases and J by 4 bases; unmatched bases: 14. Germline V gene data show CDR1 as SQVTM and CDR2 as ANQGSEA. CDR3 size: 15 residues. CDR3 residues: CSVVGWVGQSYGYTF. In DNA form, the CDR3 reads TGCAGCGTCGTGGGGTGGGTGGGACAGAGCTATGGCTACACCTTC.

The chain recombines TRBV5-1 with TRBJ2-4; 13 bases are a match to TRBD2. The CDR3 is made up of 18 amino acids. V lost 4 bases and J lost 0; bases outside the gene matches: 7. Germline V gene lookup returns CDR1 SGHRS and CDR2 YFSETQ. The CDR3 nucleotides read TGCGCCAGCAGCCCACCGGGACTAGCGGGACTAGCCAAAAACATTCAGTACTTC. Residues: CASSPPGLAGLAKNIQYF.

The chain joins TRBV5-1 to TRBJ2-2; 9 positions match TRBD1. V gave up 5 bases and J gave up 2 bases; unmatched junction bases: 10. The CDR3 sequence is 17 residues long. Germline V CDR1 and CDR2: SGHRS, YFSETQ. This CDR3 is CASSLQPGQGNTGELFF. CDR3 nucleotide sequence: TGCGCCAGCAGTTTACAACCGGGACAGGGAAACACCGGGGAGCTGTTTTTT.

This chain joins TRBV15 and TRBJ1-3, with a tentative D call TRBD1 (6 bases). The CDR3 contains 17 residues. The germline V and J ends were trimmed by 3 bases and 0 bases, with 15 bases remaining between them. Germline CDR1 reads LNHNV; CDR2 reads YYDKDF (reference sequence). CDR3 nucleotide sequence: TGTGCCACCAGCAGGGACGGACAGTTTATCTCTGGAAACACCATATATTTT. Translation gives CATSRDGQFISGNTIYF.

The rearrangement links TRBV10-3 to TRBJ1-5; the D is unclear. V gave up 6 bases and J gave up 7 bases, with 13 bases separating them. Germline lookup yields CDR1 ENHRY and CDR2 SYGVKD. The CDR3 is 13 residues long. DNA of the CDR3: TGTGCCATCAGCCCTGACCCGGGACAGCCCCAGCATTTT. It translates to CAISPDPGQPQHF.

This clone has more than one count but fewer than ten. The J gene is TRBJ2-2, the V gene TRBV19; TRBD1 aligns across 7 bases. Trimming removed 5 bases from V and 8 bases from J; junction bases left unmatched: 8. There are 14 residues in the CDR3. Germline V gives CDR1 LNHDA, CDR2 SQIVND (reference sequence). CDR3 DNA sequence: TGTGCCAGTAGTGCGACAGGGTTCATAGGGGAGCTGTTTTTT. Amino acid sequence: CASSATGFIGELFF.

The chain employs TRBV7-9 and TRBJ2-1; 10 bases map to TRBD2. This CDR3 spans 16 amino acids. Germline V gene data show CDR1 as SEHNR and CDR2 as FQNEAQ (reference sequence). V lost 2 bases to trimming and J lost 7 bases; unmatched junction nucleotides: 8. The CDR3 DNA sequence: TGTGCCAGCAGCTTATACGCGGGACTAGCGCAAAATGAGCAGTTCTTC. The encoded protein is CASSLYAGLAQNEQFF.